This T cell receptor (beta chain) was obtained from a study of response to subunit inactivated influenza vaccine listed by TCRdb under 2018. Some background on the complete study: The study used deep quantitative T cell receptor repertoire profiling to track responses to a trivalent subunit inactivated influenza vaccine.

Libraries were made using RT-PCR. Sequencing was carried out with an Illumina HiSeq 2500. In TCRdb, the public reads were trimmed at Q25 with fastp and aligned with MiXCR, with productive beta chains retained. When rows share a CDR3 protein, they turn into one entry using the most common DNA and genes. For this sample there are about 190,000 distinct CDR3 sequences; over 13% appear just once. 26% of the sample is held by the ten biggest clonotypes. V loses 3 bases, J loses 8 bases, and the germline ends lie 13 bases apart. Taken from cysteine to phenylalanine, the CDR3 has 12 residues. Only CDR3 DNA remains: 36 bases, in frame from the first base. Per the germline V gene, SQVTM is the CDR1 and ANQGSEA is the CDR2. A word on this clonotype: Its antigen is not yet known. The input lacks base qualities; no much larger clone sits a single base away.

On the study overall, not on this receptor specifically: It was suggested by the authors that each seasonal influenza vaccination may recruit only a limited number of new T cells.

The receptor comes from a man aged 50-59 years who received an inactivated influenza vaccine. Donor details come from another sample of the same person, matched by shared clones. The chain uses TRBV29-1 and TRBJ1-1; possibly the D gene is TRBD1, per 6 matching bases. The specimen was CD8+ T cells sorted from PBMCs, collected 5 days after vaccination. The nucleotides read TGCAGCGTTGAGGGCTCGACAGGAGAAGCTTTCTTT. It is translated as CSVEGSTGEAFF. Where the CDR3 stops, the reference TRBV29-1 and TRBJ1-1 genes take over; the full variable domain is SAVISQKPSRDICQRGTSLTIQCQVDSQVTMMFWYRQQPGQSLTLIATANQGSEATYESGFVIDKFPISRPNLTFSTLTVSNMSPEDSSIYLCSVEGSTGEAFFGQGTRLTVV.